The 21 T cell receptor beta chains below all came from one sample that was sequenced in a study of radiotherapy plus CTLA-4 blockade in lung cancer. TCRdb's table, derived via immunoSEQ multiplex PCR, lists solely in-frame clones and lacks some. The sample includes tens of thousands of clones, 78% of them seen just once. The source material was peripheral blood, sampled from a patient treated with radiotherapy plus ipilimumab. Receptors were obtained from a human donor with non-small cell lung cancer who had a partial response to radiotherapy plus ipilimumab. Some clones in this sample may be carry-over from other donors' samples.

The chain links TRBV5-1 to TRBJ2-2; 7 positions agree with TRBD1. The CDR3 totals 15 residues. V lost 2 bases, J lost 4 bases, and 5 bases stayed unmatched. Germline CDR1 reads SGHRS; CDR2 reads YFSETQ. Written as DNA, the CDR3 is TGCGCCAGCAGCTTCCAGGGGGAAACCACCGGGGAGCTGTTTTTT. As protein: CASSFQGETTGELFF.

This CDR3 reads CASSYDRGNQPQHF. The DNA of the CDR3 is TGTGCCAGCAGTTACGACAGGGGCAATCAGCCCCAGCATTTT. The chain uses TRBV6-5 and TRBJ1-5, with 7 bases lining up with TRBD1. With V trimmed by 2 bases and J by 2 bases, 0 bases remained unmatched. Germline CDR1 is MNHEY and CDR2 is SVGAGI. CDR3 length equals 14 residues.

The chain uses TRBV4-1 and TRBJ1-1, with a possible D match to TRBD1 (6 bases). CDR1 and CDR2 from the germline V gene are MGHRA and YSYEKL. Trimming removed 4 bases from V and 4 bases from J, with 25 bases in between. This CDR3 spans 18 amino acids. The CDR3 region is CASSLTRTRGPRATEAFF. The CDR3 DNA reads TGCGCCAGCAGCCTAACAAGAACCAGGGGCCCGCGGGCCACTGAAGCTTTCTTT.

Only one count was recorded for this clone. The chain links TRBV11-3 to TRBJ2-7; possibly TRBD1 for D (7 bases). V lost 6 bases and J lost 4, with 19 bases in between. This CDR3 has 15 amino acids. CDR1 is SGHNT, CDR2 YENEEA, per germline. The CDR3 here is CASSWRDSPLYEQYF. DNA for the CDR3: TGTGCCAGCAGTTGGAGGGACAGCCCTCTTTACGAGCAGTACTTC.

This chain uses TRBV5-1 with TRBJ1-6; D gene uncertain. This CDR3 has 14 amino acids. Trimming left V 1 base short and J 6 bases short, with 8 bases between. Germline assignment: CDR1 SGHRS and CDR2 YFSETQ. For the CDR3, the DNA is TGCGCCAGCAGCTTGAATTTCGGTAATTCACCCCTCCACTTT. Protein: CASSLNFGNSPLHF.

The chain recombines TRBV5-1 with TRBJ1-5; D ambiguous. This CDR3 is 16 amino acids long. Germline V CDR1 and CDR2: SGHRS, YFSETQ. V was shortened by 1 base and J by 2 bases, with 13 bases between the two germline ends. CDR3: CASSLIPGSGNQPQHF. CDR3 DNA: TGCGCCAGCAGCTTGATTCCAGGATCGGGCAATCAGCCCCAGCATTTT.

DNA of the CDR3: TGTGCCAGCAGTTACTCGATCGGGAACACCGGGGAGCTGTTTTTT. Translating gives CASSYSIGNTGELFF. This chain uses TRBV6-5 with TRBJ2-2; D is uncertain. CDR1 MNHEY and CDR2 SVGAGI come from the germline V gene. This CDR3 spans 15 amino acids. Trimming shortened V by 0 bases and J by 1 base, and 6 bases separated the two germline ends.

The chain is built from TRBV27 and TRBJ1-2; TRBD1 matches 8 bases. Germline CDR1 and CDR2: MNHEY and SMNVEV (reference sequence). The CDR3 totals 15 residues. Trimming cost V 3 bases and J 0 bases; bases outside gene matches: 3. CDR3 residues: CASSFRDRTNYGYTF. In nucleotides, the CDR3 is TGTGCCAGCAGTTTTCGGGACAGGACTAACTATGGCTACACCTTC.

The J gene is TRBJ2-5, the V gene TRBV9, with 12 nucleotides matching TRBD2. Trimming took 4 bases from V and 3 from J; bases not matched to a gene: 4. The CDR3 sequence is 15 residues long. Germline lookup yields CDR1 SGDLS and CDR2 YYNGEE. The CDR3 nucleotides are TGTGCCAGCAGCTGGACTAGCGGGACCGAAGAGACCCAGTACTTC. Amino acid sequence: CASSWTSGTEETQYF.

The rearrangement uses TRBV6-5 and TRBJ1-2; D gene unclear. Trimming pared 2 bases from V and 3 bases from J, leaving 7 bases between. CDR1 MNHEY and CDR2 SVGAGI come from the germline V gene. The CDR3 has 13 amino acids. CDR3 protein: CASSYDTYYGYTF. In DNA form, the CDR3 reads TGTGCCAGCAGTTACGACACCTACTATGGCTACACCTTC.

The chain couples TRBV11-2 to TRBJ2-5; 11 nucleotides align to TRBD1. This CDR3 is 13 amino acids long. CDR1 and CDR2 (germline): SGHAT, FQNNGV. Losses at the gene ends were 6 bases for V and 4 bases for J; bases not matched to a gene: 1. The CDR3 reads CASRGQGVETQYF. The CDR3 DNA reads as TGTGCCAGCAGGGGACAGGGGGTAGAGACCCAGTACTTC.

The gene calls are TRBV7-4 and TRBJ2-3; 12 bases map to TRBD2. The V gene's germline CDR1 is SGHVT and CDR2 SQSDAQ. CDR3 length equals 15 residues. The chain's CDR3 is CGPRASGGGGDTQYF. The CDR3 DNA reads TGTGGCCCGCGGGCTAGCGGGGGGGGCGGGGATACGCAGTATTTT.

The chain couples TRBV6-5 to TRBJ1-1; 7 bases are shared with TRBD1. This CDR3 region has 13 residues. V lost 6 bases to trimming and J lost 7 bases; unmatched junction nucleotides: 8. Germline V gives CDR1 MNHEY, CDR2 SVGAGI. The DNA of the CDR3 is TGTGCCAGCAGCCGAACAGGGGACCTTGAAGCTTTCTTT. This encodes CASSRTGDLEAFF.

The chain recombines TRBV6-1 with TRBJ1-1, with 12 bases lining up with TRBD1. Germline assignment: CDR1 MNHNS and CDR2 SASEGT. With V trimmed by 2 bases and J by 3 bases, 4 bases remained unmatched. This CDR3 comprises 16 residues. The chain's CDR3 is CASSEPGQGADTEAFF. CDR3 in DNA: TGTGCCAGCAGTGAACCGGGACAGGGGGCAGACACTGAAGCTTTCTTT.

This chain uses TRBV7-8 with TRBJ1-3; 7 bases match TRBD1. V was clipped by 6 bases and J by 6 bases; unmatched bases: 8. CDR1 and CDR2 from the germline V gene are SGHVS and FQNEAQ. The CDR3 sequence is 14 residues long. The CDR3 DNA is TGTGCCAGCAGTCTAGCGGGACAGCAAAACACCATATATTTT. This encodes CASSLAGQQNTIYF.

The genes are TRBV9 and TRBJ2-3; TRBD2 agrees at 9 bases. This CDR3 spans 16 amino acids. Germline CDR1 is SGDLS and CDR2 is YYNGEE. The J segment lost 0 bases and the V segment lost 3 bases, leaving 5 bases of the junction unmatched. CDR3 sequence: CASSARLAASTDTQYF. CDR3 DNA sequence: TGTGCCAGCAGCGCCCGACTAGCGGCTAGCACAGATACGCAGTATTTT.

This chain links TRBV7-3 with TRBJ2-1; D is perhaps TRBD2 (7 bases). The V and J ends lost 9 bases and 5 bases respectively, with 20 bases between them. This CDR3 spans 15 amino acids. Germline CDR1 and CDR2: SGHTA and FQGTGA. The CDR3 nucleotides are TGTGCCAGATTTAGGGGGGGGGCCGGGAACAATGAGCAGTTCTTC. Amino acids: CARFRGGAGNNEQFF. The full variable domain, with the rest looked up from reference TRBV7-3 and TRBJ2-1, is GAGVSQTPSNKVTEKGKYVELRCDPISGHTALYWYRQSLGQGPEFLIYFQGTGAADDSGLPNDRFFAVRPEGSVSTLKIQRTERGDSAVYLCARFRGGAGNNEQFFGPGTRLTVL.

This clone was detected once. The rearrangement joins TRBV9 to TRBJ2-2, with 7 bases identical to TRBD1. This CDR3 spans 14 amino acids. Germline V gene data show CDR1 as SGDLS and CDR2 as YYNGEE. After removal of 5 bases from V and 3 bases from J, the junction contained 4 bases not matched to a gene. CDR3 DNA sequence: TGTGCCAGCAGTCGACAGGGAGACACCGGGGAGCTGTTTTTT. The encoded protein is CASSRQGDTGELFF. The variable domain in full, with the rest retrieved from reference TRBV9 and TRBJ2-2, is DSGVTQTPKHLITATGQRVTLRCSPRSGDLSVYWYQQSLDQGLQFLIQYYNGEERAKGNILERFSAQQFPDLHSELNLSSLELGDSALYFCASSRQGDTGELFFGEGSRLTVL.

The chain is built from TRBV9 and TRBJ1-6; D uncertain. The germline V gene encodes CDR1 SGDLS and CDR2 YYNGEE. The CDR3 spans 13 residues. V was shortened by 1 base and J by 8 bases, with 7 bases between the two germline ends. CDR3 bases: TGTGCCAGCAGCGTATTAGAACATTCACCCCTCCACTTT. Its translation: CASSVLEHSPLHF.

The chain uses TRBV28 and TRBJ1-3; maybe TRBD1 (6 bases). The germline V gene encodes CDR1 MDHEN and CDR2 SYDVKM. The V gene lost 1 base and the J gene lost 0 bases, with 10 bases spanning the gap. The CDR3 sequence is 16 residues long. In nucleotides, the CDR3 is TGTGCCAGCAGTTTATTTGGGACATACTCTGGAAACACCATATATTTT. Its protein product is CASSLFGTYSGNTIYF.

This sequence joins TRBV5-1 and TRBJ2-2; 11 bases are a match to TRBD2. This CDR3 is built from 20 residues. Germline trimming cut 4 bases from V and 0 bases from J; bases unmatched to any gene: 14. CDR1 and CDR2 from the germline V gene are SGHRS and YFSETQ. The CDR3 region is CASSQLTSGGYSANTGELFF. CDR3 DNA sequence: TGCGCCAGCAGCCAGCTAACTAGCGGGGGCTACTCAGCGAACACCGGGGAGCTGTTTTTT.